These T cell receptor beta chains were read from a single sample in a study of blood T cells in healthy people across ages. MiXCR was run by TCRdb on the 5' RACE reads, yielding one entry per CDR3 protein. The data contain roughly 800,000 distinct CDR3 sequences, 55% to 75% of them seen just once; the ten biggest clones take up over 20%. The sequenced sample consisted of blood. These receptors were collected from a man aged 25-45 years in good health. Each CDR3 is given with its conserved first and last residue. D genes are given only for firm matches. Some rows mark clone size as missing; the rest say once, few, many or name a class of expanded clone.

d_call cdr3_length j_call clone_size v_call cdr3_nt cdr3_aa
NA 15 TRBJ2-5 once TRBV3-1 TGTGCCAGCAGCCCACAAGTCGCGGGGTTTGGGACCCAGTACTTC CASSPQVAGFGTQYF
NA 10 TRBJ2-3 NA TRBV6-1 TGTGCCAGCAAGGAGTATACGCAGTATTTT CASKEYTQYF
TRBD2 14 TRBJ2-1 NA TRBV24-1 TGTGCCACCAAGACTAGCGCACCTACAGGAGAGCAGTTCTTC CATKTSAPTGEQFF
NA 12 TRBJ1-3 once TRBV29-1 TGCAGCGTTGAGTGGCCTGGAAACACCATATATTTT CSVEWPGNTIYF
NA 15 TRBJ2-1 NA TRBV10-3 TGTGCCATCAGTGAGTCAGGGGGGGAGTACAATGAGCAGTTCTTC CAISESGGEYNEQFF
TRBD2 13 TRBJ2-3 NA TRBV20-1 TGCAGTGCCTCCCGACTAGCTACAGATACGCAGTATTTT CSASRLATDTQYF
NA 14 TRBJ2-2 NA TRBV20-1 TGCAGTGCTAGAGTTAGCGGGAACACCGGGGAGCTGTTTTTT CSARVSGNTGELFF
NA 12 TRBJ1-2 few TRBV29-1 TGCAGCGCTGACGGCGGAACCTATGGCTACACCTTC CSADGGTYGYTF
NA 16 TRBJ1-1 NA TRBV7-9 TGTGCCAGCAGCTTAGCCGAGGGCCTGGGGAACACTGAAGCTTTCTTT CASSLAEGLGNTEAFF
NA 14 TRBJ2-5 NA TRBV20-1 TGCAGTGCTAGAGACTCGACTGGCGGAGAGACCCAGTACTTC CSARDSTGGETQYF
NA 14 TRBJ2-3 few TRBV7-2 TGTGCCAGCAGCTTATCTTGGGGCGCAGATACGCAGTATTTT CASSLSWGADTQYF
NA 12 TRBJ1-5 NA TRBV7-6 TGTGCCAGCAGCTCCCCGACCCAGCCCCAGCATTTT CASSSPTQPQHF
NA 14 TRBJ2-5 NA TRBV7-2 TGCGCCAACAGCTTAGATTCGCTCTCGGGGACCCAGTACTTC CANSLDSLSGTQYF
TRBD2 16 TRBJ2-7 NA TRBV20-1 TGCAGTGCTAGTCCTAGCGGGAGGGTTGCCTACAATGAGCAGTACTTC CSASPSGRVAYNEQYF
NA 15 TRBJ2-7 NA TRBV9 TGTGCCAGCAGCCCCCAAGGACAGAGCTCCGACGAGCAGTACTTC CASSPQGQSSDEQYF
NA 13 TRBJ1-2 NA TRBV20-1 TGCAGTGCTAGTCAAGGCCCTGGCTATGGCTACACCTTC CSASQGPGYGYTF
NA 11 TRBJ2-3 NA TRBV29-1 TGCAGCGTTGCTTATTCCTCTACGCAGTATTTT CSVAYSSTQYF
TRBD2 14 TRBJ2-1 few TRBV29-1 TGCAGCGTTTCGACTAGCGGGAGTTTAGATGAGCAGTTCTTC CSVSTSGSLDEQFF
NA 15 TRBJ2-3 NA TRBV10-3 TGTGCCATCAGAACCGCGTCCCCTAGCACAGATACGCAGTATTTT CAIRTASPSTDTQYF
TRBD1 16 TRBJ2-5 NA TRBV18 TGTGCCAGCTCACCCGGGACAGGGGGCTCTGGAGAGACCCAGTACTTC CASSPGTGGSGETQYF
NA 15 TRBJ2-5 once TRBV13 TGTGCCAGCAGCTTAGGCGGGGGGCACCAAGAGACCCAGTACTTC CASSLGGGHQETQYF
NA 14 TRBJ2-3 NA TRBV9 TGTGCCAGCACCTATCACCCTGGCACAGATACGCAGTATTTT CASTYHPGTDTQYF
TRBD2 16 TRBJ2-3 few TRBV5-6 TGTGCCAGCAGCGAAACGGGCGGGAGGGCCCTGGATACACAGTATTTT CASSETGGRALDTQYF
NA 14 TRBJ2-7 NA TRBV5-1 TGCGCCAGCAGCTTGGCCGACAGTACCTACGAGCAGTACTTC CASSLADSTYEQYF
TRBD2 16 TRBJ2-4 NA TRBV11-2 TGTGCCAGCAGCTTAAGGCTAGCGGGAGTAGTGTCTTGGCAGTACTTC CASSLRLAGVVSWQYF
NA 13 TRBJ1-1 NA TRBV3-1 TGTGCCAGCAGCCCGATGGGGATAGCTGAAGCTTTCTTT CASSPMGIAEAFF
NA 16 TRBJ2-5 once TRBV5-1 TGCGCCAGCAGCTTCCCCGGGTTAATGGACCAAGAGACCCAGTACTTC CASSFPGLMDQETQYF
TRBD2 15 TRBJ2-1 NA TRBV12-3/TRBV12-4 TGTGCCAGCAGCAGTGCTAGCGGGGGGGGTAATGAGCAGTTCTTC CASSSASGGGNEQFF
TRBD1 14 TRBJ1-2 few TRBV6-5 TGTGCCAGCAGTTCATCCGGACAGGGGGCTGGCTACACCTTC CASSSSGQGAGYTF
NA 14 TRBJ1-1 few TRBV20-1 TGCAGTGCTAGAAACAGGGTGGCGAACACTGAAGCTTTCTTT CSARNRVANTEAFF
TRBD2 17 TRBJ2-1 NA TRBV4-2 TGTGCCAGCAGCCAACCAGGAGTGGGACTAGCTACCAATGAGCAGTTCTTC CASSQPGVGLATNEQFF
NA 13 TRBJ1-1 NA TRBV20-1 TGCAGTGCTAGAGGGGACCTGTACACTGAAGCTTTCTTT CSARGDLYTEAFF
TRBD2 14 TRBJ2-7 once TRBV20-1 TGCAGTGCTCCGAGGGAGGGCAGCTCCTACGAGCAGTACTTC CSAPREGSSYEQYF
NA 12 TRBJ2-5 NA TRBV29-1 TGCAGCGTTGAAGATACCTTGACGAGGCAGTACTTC CSVEDTLTRQYF
TRBD1 15 TRBJ2-7 NA TRBV6-1 TGTGCCAGCAGTGCCCGACAGGGACACTCCTACGAGCAGTACTTC CASSARQGHSYEQYF
NA 15 TRBJ2-3 NA TRBV7-2 TGTGCCAGCAGCTTTGGCGGGGCCCCCGCAGATACGCAGTATTTT CASSFGGAPADTQYF
TRBD2 16 TRBJ2-7 NA TRBV20-1 TGCAGTGCCAAAACGAACTTAGCGGGTTCCTTCTACGAGCAGTACTTC CSAKTNLAGSFYEQYF
TRBD2 15 TRBJ2-7 NA TRBV9 TGTGCCAGCAGCGCGGGACTAGCGGGCTTATACGAGCAGTACTTC CASSAGLAGLYEQYF
NA 12 TRBJ2-1 few TRBV20-1 TGCAGTGCTAGAGATACCCGCAATGAGCAGTTCTTC CSARDTRNEQFF
TRBD2 13 TRBJ2-1 NA TRBV6-4 TGTGCCAGCAGTGACGGGACTAACAATGGGCAGTTCTTC CASSDGTNNGQFF
NA 17 TRBJ2-6 NA TRBV3-1 TGTGCCAGCAGCCAAGATCACAGGGCGGACGGGGCCAACGTCCTGACTTTC CASSQDHRADGANVLTF
TRBD1 13 TRBJ1-4 NA TRBV20-1 TGCAGTGCCACCCGACAGGGTAATGAAAAACTGTTTTTT CSATRQGNEKLFF
TRBD1 15 TRBJ2-7 NA TRBV12-3/TRBV12-4 TGTGCCAGCAGTTTACCTCAGGGGGAGTACAATGAGCAGTACTTC CASSLPQGEYNEQYF
TRBD1 15 TRBJ2-7 NA TRBV18 TGTGACAGCTCACCACTCGGGACAGACTCCTACGAGCAGTACTTC CDSSPLGTDSYEQYF
NA 13 TRBJ2-3 NA TRBV11-1 TGTGCCAGCAGCTCGGGACCGGCGGATACGCAGTATTTT CASSSGPADTQYF
TRBD1 13 TRBJ1-1 few TRBV29-1 TGCAGCGTTGCGGACAGGGGGAACACTGAAGCTTTCTTT CSVADRGNTEAFF
NA 15 TRBJ1-2 NA TRBV12-3/TRBV12-4 TGTGCCTGCAGTCTCACCCGACAGAGTCCATTGGGCTACACCTTC CACSLTRQSPLGYTF
NA 15 TRBJ2-5 NA TRBV4-3 TGCGCCAGCAGCCCGCGCTTCCTAGCTGGAGAGACCCAGTACTTC CASSPRFLAGETQYF
NA 12 TRBJ1-2 NA TRBV11-2 TGTGCCAGCAGCATGGACAGCTATGGCTACACCTTC CASSMDSYGYTF
NA 15 TRBJ2-5 NA TRBV7-2 TGTGCCAGCAGCCGCCGGGAGCCGGTACAAGAGACCCAGTACTTC CASSRREPVQETQYF
NA 16 TRBJ1-5 NA TRBV20-1 TGCAGTGCTAGCCCCCTACAGGGACCTAGCAATCAGCCCCAGCATTTT CSASPLQGPSNQPQHF
NA 15 TRBJ1-2 NA TRBV15 TGTGCCACCAGCAGGCCCGATCTGGGTTTCGATGGCTACACCTTC CATSRPDLGFDGYTF
NA 15 TRBJ2-6 few TRBV15 TGTGCCACCAGCAGTGAGGGGTCTGGGGCCAACGTCCTGACTTTC CATSSEGSGANVLTF
NA 16 TRBJ2-7 NA TRBV7-2 TGTGCCAGCAGCTTGTTCTCCACCGACTCAACCTACGAGCAGTACTTC CASSLFSTDSTYEQYF
TRBD2 14 TRBJ2-5 NA TRBV29-1 TGCAGCGTTGTAGGACTAGCGGGAGTCAATGAGCAGTACTTC CSVVGLAGVNEQYF